This TCR beta chain comes out of a study of T cells after yellow fever vaccination (dated by TCRdb to between 2018 and 2021). About the full investigation: Libraries from fractions with low cell numbers were prepared with the SMART-Seq v4 Ultra Low Input RNA kit. Bulk TCR alpha and beta repertoires were sequenced longitudinally to track T-cell clones before and after primary and booster YFV17D yellow fever vaccination. The cohort comprised two healthy male donors, one aged 18 to 29 and one aged 30 to 39 years. Blood samples were taken at several timepoints before and after primary and secondary immunization, and bulk PBMC replicates and cell subsets were isolated.

Study-wide findings and limitations: A small fraction of clonotypes appeared in both the CD4 and CD8 compartments, likely as a result of convergent recombination. FACS-sorted repertoires could contain abundant contaminating clonotypes from the bulk population, so computational filtering was required. Compared with the primary T-cell response, the secondary T-cell response was weaker but faster, peaking on day 5 rather than day 15. After the booster, most of the clones that had expanded following primary vaccination were detected again (roughly 97% of CD4 and around 90% of CD8), which suggests that memory was broadly maintained. Only a couple of donors were included in the study, so the extent to which the findings can be generalized is limited.

Between the V and J ends, shortened by 10 bases and 4 bases respectively, the junction contains 16 bases. There are 13 amino acids in the CDR3, from cysteine to phenylalanine inclusive. The read is trimmed to its CDR3 DNA, 39 bases read in frame from base 1. The treatment or condition label corresponds to: live attenuated yellow fever vaccine strain. At each blood-draw timepoint, two biological replicates of bulk PBMCs were obtained. PBMCs were isolated from peripheral blood using a standard Ficoll-Paque protocol. RNA was extracted with TriZol from bulk PBMCs, CD4 and CD8 fractions, and dextramer-positive and dextramer-negative fractions. Comments on this clonotype: Its antigen remains unidentified. Base-call qualities are not available, and no considerably larger clone is one nucleotide away.

Synthesis of TCR cDNA relied on 5'RACE template switching, a step that introduced a universal primer site along with unique molecular identifiers. cDNA synthesis was primed from both the TCR alpha and TCR beta constant segments. Two PCR steps were used to amplify libraries, with sample barcodes and sequencing adapters being added in the second step. Sequencing of libraries was done on Illumina HiSeq 2500 (2x100 bp) or NovaSeq (2x150 bp). In the paper's pipeline: MIGEC handled demultiplexing of reads and collapsing into UMI consensus sequences, while MiXCR performed V(D)J alignment. Using edgeR on replicate PBMC samples, clonotypes were called vaccine-responding if FDR was below 0.01 and the log2 fold change was above 5 up to day 15. CD4 or CD8 identity was assigned to each bulk clonotype according to whether the clonotype was present at higher abundance in the sequenced CD4 repertoire or the sequenced CD8 repertoire. TCRdb reprocessing: public reads trimmed at Q25 with fastp, clones called with MiXCR, in-frame beta chains kept. Each entry merges the rows of one CDR3 protein and shows their most common DNA and genes. V and J calls and clone size were set by TCRdb, not the authors. This sample holds just under 600,000 distinct CDR3 sequences; about 14% were observed only once. The ten largest account for around an eighth of the sample.

Here the chain combines TRBV12-3 or TRBV12-4 and TRBJ1-1; TRBD1 is a weak D gene call, 5 bases matching. This clonotype originated in a man younger than 45 who received the YFV17D yellow fever vaccine. The sample in question was PBMCs, obtained on the day of the yellow fever booster vaccination. The CDR3 is CATNDGAPTEAFF. The DNA sequence is TGTGCCACCAATGACGGGGCCCCCACTGAAGCTTTCTTT.